One TCR beta chain is described in this entry. These data originate in a study of blood T cell repertoires in COVID-19. Study in general: Whether acute or convalescent, the COVID-19 samples came from the United States, Italy and Spain. Sources were T cells, B-cell-depleted T cells, or PBMCs; the material itself was cDNA or gDNA.

V dropped 0 bases and J dropped 4 bases, with 7 bases sitting between them. The CDR3 is made up of 13 amino acids. Germline CDR1 SGHDT, CDR2 YYEEEE. Clones were read by immunoSEQ multiplex PCR, and TCRdb kept only the in-frame ones, dropping some. The top ten hold around 7.2% of the sample, which has approximately 77,000 clones, approximately 90% seen once. The V and J genes are TRBV5-6 and TRBJ1-2; no definite D call. Sequenced material: peripheral blood. The TCR comes from a woman aged 80 or over with acute or convalescent COVID-19. CDR3 DNA: TGTGCCAGCAGCTTGGGTAGATTCTATGGCTACACCTTC. Translated: CASSLGRFYGYTF.